Included here is one T cell receptor (beta chain) sequence, with context. This CDR3 has 14 residues. Trimming removed 2 bases from V and 4 bases from J, with 9 bases in between. Per the germline V gene, CDR1 is MDHEN and CDR2 is SYDVKM. The record originates from a study of blood T cell repertoires in COVID-19. Background on the study: Spain, Italy and the United States supplied samples that represented acute and convalescent COVID-19. Sources were T cells, B-cell-depleted T cells, or PBMCs; the material itself was cDNA or gDNA.

Authors' methods: Estimated nucleated cell counts came from reference gene primer amplification. TCRdb's table, derived via immunoSEQ multiplex PCR, lists solely in-frame clones and lacks some. The V and J calls and clone size come from that table; D and trimming were worked out from the DNA. The table shows about 260,000 clones, with approximately 88% occurring only once. Material: peripheral blood. This chain connects TRBV28 to TRBJ2-4; TRBD1 might be the D (6 bases). The TCR was taken from a woman aged 65 to 85 with COVID-19, enrolled during active disease. Here the CDR3 DNA reads TGTGCCAGCAGTTTAATCGGGACAAAAAACATTCAGTACTTC. This gives the protein CASSLIGTKNIQYF.